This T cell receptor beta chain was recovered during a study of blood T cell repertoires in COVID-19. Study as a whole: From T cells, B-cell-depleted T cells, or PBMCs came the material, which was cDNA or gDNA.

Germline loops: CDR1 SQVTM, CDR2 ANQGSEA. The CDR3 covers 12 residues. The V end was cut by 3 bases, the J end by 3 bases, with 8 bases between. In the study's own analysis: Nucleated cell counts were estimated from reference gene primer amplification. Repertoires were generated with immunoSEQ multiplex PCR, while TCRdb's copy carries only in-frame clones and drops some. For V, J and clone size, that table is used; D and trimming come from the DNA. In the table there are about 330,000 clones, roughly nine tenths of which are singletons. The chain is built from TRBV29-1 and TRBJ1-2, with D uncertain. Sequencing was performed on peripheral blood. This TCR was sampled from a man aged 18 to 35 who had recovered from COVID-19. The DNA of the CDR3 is TGCAGCGTTGATTTGCCAGACTATGGCTACACCTTC. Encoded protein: CSVDLPDYGYTF.